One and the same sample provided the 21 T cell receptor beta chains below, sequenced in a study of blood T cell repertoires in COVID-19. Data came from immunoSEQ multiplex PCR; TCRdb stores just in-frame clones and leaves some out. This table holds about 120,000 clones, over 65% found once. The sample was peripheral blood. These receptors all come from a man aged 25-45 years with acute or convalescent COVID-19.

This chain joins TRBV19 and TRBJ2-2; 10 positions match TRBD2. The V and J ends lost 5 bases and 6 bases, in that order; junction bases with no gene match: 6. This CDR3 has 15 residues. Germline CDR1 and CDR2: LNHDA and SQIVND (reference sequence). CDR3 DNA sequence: TGTGCCAGTAGTCTCGGGCTAGCGGGAGCCGGGGAGCTGTTTTTT. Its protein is CASSLGLAGAGELFF.

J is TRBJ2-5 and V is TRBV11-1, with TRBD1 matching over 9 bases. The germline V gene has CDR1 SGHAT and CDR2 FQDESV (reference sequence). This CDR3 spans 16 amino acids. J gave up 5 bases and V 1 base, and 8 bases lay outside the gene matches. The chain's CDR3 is CASSLGGTGRGETQYF. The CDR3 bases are TGTGCCAGCAGCTTAGGGGGGACAGGGAGAGGTGAGACCCAGTACTTC.

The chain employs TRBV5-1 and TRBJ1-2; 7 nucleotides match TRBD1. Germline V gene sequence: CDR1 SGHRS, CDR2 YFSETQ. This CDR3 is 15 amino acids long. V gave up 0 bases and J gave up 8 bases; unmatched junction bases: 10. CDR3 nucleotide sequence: TGCGCCAGCAGCTTGGTTCTTGGGACAGCGGAGGGCTACACCTTC. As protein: CASSLVLGTAEGYTF.

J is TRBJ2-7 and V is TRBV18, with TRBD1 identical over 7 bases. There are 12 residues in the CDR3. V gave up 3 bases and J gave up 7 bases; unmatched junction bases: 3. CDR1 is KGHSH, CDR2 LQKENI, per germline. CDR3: CASSPGQSEQYV. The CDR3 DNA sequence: TGTGCCAGCTCACCGGGACAGTCGGAGCAGTACGTC.

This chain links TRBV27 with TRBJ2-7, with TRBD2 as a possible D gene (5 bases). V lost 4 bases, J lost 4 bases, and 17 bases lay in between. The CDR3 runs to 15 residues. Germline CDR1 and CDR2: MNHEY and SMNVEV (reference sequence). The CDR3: CASSSSTAGVYEQYF. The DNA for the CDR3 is TGTGCCAGCAGTTCCAGCACTGCCGGGGTGTACGAGCAGTACTTC.

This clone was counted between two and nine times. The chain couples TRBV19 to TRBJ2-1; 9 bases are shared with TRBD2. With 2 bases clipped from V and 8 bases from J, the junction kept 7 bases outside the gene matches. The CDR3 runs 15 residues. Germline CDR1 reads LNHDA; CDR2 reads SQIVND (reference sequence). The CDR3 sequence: CASSILAGGYHEQFF. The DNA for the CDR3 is TGTGCCAGTAGTATACTTGCGGGAGGGTACCATGAGCAGTTCTTC.

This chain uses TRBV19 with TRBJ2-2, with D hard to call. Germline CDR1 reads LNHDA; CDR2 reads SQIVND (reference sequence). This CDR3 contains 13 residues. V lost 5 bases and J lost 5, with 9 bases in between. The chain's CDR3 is CASSATWTGELFF. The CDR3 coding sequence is TGTGCCAGTAGTGCCACATGGACCGGGGAGCTGTTTTTT.

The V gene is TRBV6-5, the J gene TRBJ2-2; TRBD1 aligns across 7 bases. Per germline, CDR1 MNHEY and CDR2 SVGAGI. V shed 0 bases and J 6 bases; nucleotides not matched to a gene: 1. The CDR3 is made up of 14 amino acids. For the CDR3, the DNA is TGTGCCAGCAGTTACTCCCAGGGGGCCGGGGAGCTGTTTTTT. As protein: CASSYSQGAGELFF.

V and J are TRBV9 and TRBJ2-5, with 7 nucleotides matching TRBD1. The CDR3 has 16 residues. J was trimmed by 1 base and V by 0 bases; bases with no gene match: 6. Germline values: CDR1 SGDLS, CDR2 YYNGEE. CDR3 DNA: TGTGCCAGCAGCGTAGGGGCAGGGGGTCGCCAAGAGACCCAGTACTTC. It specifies CASSVGAGGRQETQYF.

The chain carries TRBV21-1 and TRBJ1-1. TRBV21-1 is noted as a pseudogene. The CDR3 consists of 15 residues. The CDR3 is CASSKMTPWGVEAFF. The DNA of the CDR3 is TGTGCCAGCAGCAAAATGACGCCTTGGGGGGTTGAAGCTTTCTTT.

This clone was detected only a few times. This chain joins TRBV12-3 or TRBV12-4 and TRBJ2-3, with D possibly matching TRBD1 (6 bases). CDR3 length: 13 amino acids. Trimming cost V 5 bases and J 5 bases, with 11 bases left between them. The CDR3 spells CASSPQGVDTQYF. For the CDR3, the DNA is TGTGCCAGCAGTCCACAGGGTGTAGATACGCAGTATTTT.

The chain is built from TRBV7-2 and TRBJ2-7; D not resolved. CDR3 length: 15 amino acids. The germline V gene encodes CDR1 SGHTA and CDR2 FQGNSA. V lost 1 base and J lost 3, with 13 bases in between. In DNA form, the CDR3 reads TGTGCCAGCAGCTTAGGTGGGCCAGCAGACTACGAGCAGTACTTC. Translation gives CASSLGGPADYEQYF. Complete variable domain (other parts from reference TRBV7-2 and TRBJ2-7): GAGVSQSPSNKVTEKGKDVELRCDPISGHTALYWYRQSLGQGLEFLIYFQGNSAPDKSGLPSDRFSAERTGGSVSTLTIQRTQQEDSAVYLCASSLGGPADYEQYFGPGTRLTVT.

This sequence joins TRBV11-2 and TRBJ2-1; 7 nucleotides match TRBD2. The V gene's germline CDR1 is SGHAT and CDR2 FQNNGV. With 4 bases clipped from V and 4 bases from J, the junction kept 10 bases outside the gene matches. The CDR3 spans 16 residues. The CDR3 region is CASSSQGAGRYNEQFF. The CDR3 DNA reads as TGTGCCAGCAGCTCCCAGGGAGCGGGGCGTTACAATGAGCAGTTCTTC.

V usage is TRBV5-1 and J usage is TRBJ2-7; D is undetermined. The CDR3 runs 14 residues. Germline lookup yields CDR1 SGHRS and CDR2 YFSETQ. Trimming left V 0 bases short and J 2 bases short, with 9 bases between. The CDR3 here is CASSLAIETYEQYF. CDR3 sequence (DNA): TGCGCCAGCAGCTTGGCAATAGAGACCTACGAGCAGTACTTC.

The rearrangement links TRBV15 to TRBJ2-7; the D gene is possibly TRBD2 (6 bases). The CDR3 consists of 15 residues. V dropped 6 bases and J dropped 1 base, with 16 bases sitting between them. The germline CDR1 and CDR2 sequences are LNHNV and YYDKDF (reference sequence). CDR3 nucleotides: TGTGCCACCAGACCTGATCCGGGGGAATCCTACGAGCAGTACTTC. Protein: CATRPDPGESYEQYF.

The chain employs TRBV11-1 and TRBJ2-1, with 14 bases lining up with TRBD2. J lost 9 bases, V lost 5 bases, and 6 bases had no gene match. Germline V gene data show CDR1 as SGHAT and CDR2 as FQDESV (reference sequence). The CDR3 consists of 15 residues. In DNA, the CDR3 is TGTGCCAGCAGCATGACTAGCGGGAGGGCCGGTGAGCAGTTCTTC. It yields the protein CASSMTSGRAGEQFF.

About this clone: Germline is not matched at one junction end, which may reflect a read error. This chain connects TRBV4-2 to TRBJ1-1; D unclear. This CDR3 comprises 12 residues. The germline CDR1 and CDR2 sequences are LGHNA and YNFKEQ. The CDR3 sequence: CASSQDGGSCLF. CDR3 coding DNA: TGTGCCAGCAGCCAAGACGGTGGGAGTTGTCTTTTT.

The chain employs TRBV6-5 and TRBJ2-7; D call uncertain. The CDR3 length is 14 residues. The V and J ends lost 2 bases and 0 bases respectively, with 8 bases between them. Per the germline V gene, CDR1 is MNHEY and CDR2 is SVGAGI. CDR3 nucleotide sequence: TGTGCCAGCAGTTACAGCGACGGCTCCTACGAGCAGTACGTC. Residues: CASSYSDGSYEQYV.

CDR3 sequence reads: CASSIAHQGMNTEAFF. In DNA form, the CDR3 reads TGTGCCAGTAGTATCGCCCACCAGGGGATGAACACTGAAGCTTTCTTT. This rearrangement joins TRBV19 to TRBJ1-1, with D perhaps matching TRBD1 (6 bases). Germline CDR1 and CDR2: LNHDA and SQIVND (reference sequence). With 3 bases removed from V and 0 bases from J, the gap between germline ends came to 14 bases. The CDR3 is made up of 16 amino acids.

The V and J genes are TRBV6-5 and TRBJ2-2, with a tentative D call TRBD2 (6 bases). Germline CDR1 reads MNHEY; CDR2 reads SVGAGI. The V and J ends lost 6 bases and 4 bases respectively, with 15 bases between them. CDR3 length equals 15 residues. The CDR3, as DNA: TGTGCCAGCAGCCCGAGGAGGGCGGGCACCGGGGAGCTGTTTTTT. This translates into CASSPRRAGTGELFF.

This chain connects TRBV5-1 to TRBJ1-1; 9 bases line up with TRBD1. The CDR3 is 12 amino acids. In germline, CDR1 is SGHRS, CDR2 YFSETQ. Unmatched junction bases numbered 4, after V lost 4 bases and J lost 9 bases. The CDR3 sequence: CASSPGQGQAFF. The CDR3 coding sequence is TGCGCCAGCAGCCCTGGACAGGGGCAAGCTTTCTTT.